Below, 16 T cell receptor beta chains from the same sample are listed, as sequenced in a study of blood T cell repertoires in COVID-19. The repertoire was sequenced with immunoSEQ multiplex PCR; TCRdb's copy has only in-frame clones and lacks some. The table has approximately 150,000 clones, over 80% seen once. The source material was PBMCs or T cells enriched from blood (not recorded which). The receptors stem from a man aged 60 to 69 who had recovered from COVID-19.

J is TRBJ2-3 and V is TRBV27; tentatively, D is TRBD1 (6 bases). The CDR3 is 14 amino acids. CDR1 is MNHEY and CDR2 is SMNVEV in the germline V gene (reference sequence). V was shortened by 6 bases and J by 5 bases, with 15 bases between the two germline ends. The CDR3 loop is CASRGAGAGDTQYF. CDR3 DNA: TGTGCCAGCAGAGGAGCAGGGGCAGGAGATACGCAGTATTTT.

J is TRBJ1-1 and V is TRBV19; D gene unclear. Germline CDR1 reads LNHDA; CDR2 reads SQIVND (reference sequence). There are 13 residues in the CDR3. With 3 bases removed from V and 1 base from J, the gap between germline ends came to 6 bases. CDR3 in amino acids: CASSISANTEAFF. The CDR3 region has the DNA TGTGCCAGTAGTATTAGCGCGAACACTGAAGCTTTCTTT.

This CDR3 reads CAWSIPPVDSEPFSYEQYF. DNA of the CDR3: TGTGCCTGGAGTATACCCCCCGTTGACAGCGAACCCTTCTCCTACGAGCAGTACTTC. V is TRBV30 and J is TRBJ2-7, with D maybe TRBD1 (5 bases). Germline CDR1 and CDR2: GTSNPN and SVGIG (reference sequence). This CDR3 comprises 19 residues. V gave up 2 bases and J gave up 0 bases, with 26 bases separating them.

The chain joins TRBV10-3 to TRBJ1-2; a possible D gene is TRBD1 (6 bases). The ends were cut back, 3 bases at V and 0 bases at J, with 11 bases in the middle. Germline CDR1 and CDR2: ENHRY and SYGVKD. The CDR3 consists of 15 residues. The CDR3 loop reads CAISDGDISNYGYTF. The CDR3 bases are TGTGCCATCAGTGACGGGGACATCTCTAACTATGGCTACACCTTC.

The genes are TRBV7-9 and TRBJ2-7, with TRBD2 matching over 7 bases. The ends lost 5 bases at V and 0 bases at J; junction bases unmatched: 7. The CDR3 totals 15 residues. Germline V gene data show CDR1 as SEHNR and CDR2 as FQNEAQ (reference sequence). CDR3 in DNA: TGTGCCAGCAGCAGCCCACTAGCGCTCTCCTACGAGCAGTACTTC. Protein sequence: CASSSPLALSYEQYF.

V usage is TRBV24-1 and J usage is TRBJ2-7; D is possibly TRBD1 (6 bases). V was cut by 5 bases and J by 2 bases, with 9 bases left in between. Germline V gene lookup returns CDR1 KGHDR and CDR2 SFDVKD. The length of the CDR3 is 13 residues. In DNA, the CDR3 is TGTGCCACCAGTGGGACAGTTGCCTACGAGCAGTACTTC. Amino acid sequence: CATSGTVAYEQYF.

The V and J genes are TRBV2 and TRBJ2-1; D gene unclear. The CDR3 totals 13 residues. CDR1 and CDR2 from the germline V gene are SNHLY and FYNNEI. V lost 8 bases to trimming and J lost 6 bases, with 14 bases between them. CDR3 sequence: CASLTEGANEQFF. CDR3 nucleotides: TGTGCCAGCCTAACAGAAGGCGCCAATGAGCAGTTCTTC.

J is TRBJ2-7 and V is TRBV9; 7 nucleotides match TRBD1. This CDR3 spans 14 amino acids. The V and J ends lost 4 bases and 0 bases, in that order; junction bases with no gene match: 4. Germline V CDR1 and CDR2: SGDLS, YYNGEE. The CDR3 sequence is CASSLGQLSYEQYF. The DNA for the CDR3 is TGTGCCAGCAGCCTGGGACAGCTCTCCTACGAGCAGTACTTC.

The J gene is TRBJ1-1, the V gene TRBV6-5, with D maybe TRBD1 (6 bases). This CDR3 comprises 15 residues. Trimming left V 5 bases short and J 2 bases short, with 15 bases between. Germline V CDR1 and CDR2: MNHEY, SVGAGI. The CDR3 DNA follows: TGTGCCAGCAGTAAGACAGGTCTCGATAACACTGAAGCTTTCTTT. Protein sequence: CASSKTGLDNTEAFF.

The chain has TRBV6-1 and TRBJ1-5; D is possibly TRBD1 (6 bases). Germline CDR1 is MNHNS and CDR2 is SASEGT. Trimming cost V 1 base and J 7 bases, with 14 bases left between them. The CDR3 extends over 15 amino acids. As DNA, the CDR3 is TGTGCCAGCAGTGAAGTGAACAGGGCTGGGCAGCCCCAGCATTTT. As protein: CASSEVNRAGQPQHF.

The rearrangement joins TRBV29-1 to TRBJ2-5; 9 bases align to TRBD1. The V segment lost 2 bases and the J segment 2 bases; nucleotides outside the gene matches: 6. CDR3 size: 15 residues. Germline lookup yields CDR1 SQVTM and CDR2 ANQGSEA. The DNA of the CDR3 is TGCAGCGTTGAAAGGGGACAGGGCGAACAAGAGACCCAGTACTTC. Translating gives CSVERGQGEQETQYF.

The chain combines TRBV7-3 with TRBJ2-1; 11 nucleotides match TRBD2. Germline V gives CDR1 SGHTA, CDR2 FQGTGA. J was trimmed by 7 bases and V by 0 bases; bases with no gene match: 17. The CDR3 has 20 residues. The CDR3 spells CASSLTSSGGLAGGFNEQFF. The CDR3 DNA reads TGTGCCAGCAGCTTAACCAGTAGCGGGGGCCTAGCGGGAGGTTTTAATGAGCAGTTCTTC.

This chain uses TRBV24-1 with TRBJ1-2; unclear D gene. This CDR3 spans 13 amino acids. With 5 bases removed from V and 7 bases from J, the gap between germline ends came to 13 bases. The germline gives CDR1 KGHDR, CDR2 SFDVKD. CDR3 sequence reads: CATSVAVSGGYTF. The CDR3 DNA is TGTGCCACCAGTGTTGCGGTGTCGGGTGGCTACACCTTC.

The chain combines TRBV5-4 with TRBJ2-4, with D possibly TRBD2 on 6 matching bases. The CDR3 loop spans 16 amino acids. CDR1 SGHNT and CDR2 YYREEE come from the germline V gene (reference sequence). V lost 0 bases and J lost 3, with 13 bases in between. DNA of the CDR3: TGTGCCAGCAGCTTGGGTGGGGAGGTGATCAAAAACATTCAGTACTTC. Translated: CASSLGGEVIKNIQYF.

The chain couples TRBV18 to TRBJ2-1, with D uncertain. The CDR3 is 11 amino acids. Germline CDR1 and CDR2: KGHSH and LQKENI. The ends were cut back, 6 bases at V and 7 bases at J, with 7 bases in the middle. In nucleotides, the CDR3 is TGTGCCAGCTCCCCTAGAAATGAGCAGTTCTTC. Its translation: CASSPRNEQFF.

The chain is built from TRBV19 and TRBJ1-5; perhaps TRBD1 as D (5 bases). V was pared by 3 bases and J by 4 bases, with 19 bases between. The CDR3 runs to 17 residues. CDR1 is LNHDA, CDR2 SQIVND, per germline (reference sequence). DNA of the CDR3: TGTGCCAGTAGTATGCGGCAGGGCAGGGAATTGAATCAGCCCCAGCATTTT. It is translated as CASSMRQGRELNQPQHF.